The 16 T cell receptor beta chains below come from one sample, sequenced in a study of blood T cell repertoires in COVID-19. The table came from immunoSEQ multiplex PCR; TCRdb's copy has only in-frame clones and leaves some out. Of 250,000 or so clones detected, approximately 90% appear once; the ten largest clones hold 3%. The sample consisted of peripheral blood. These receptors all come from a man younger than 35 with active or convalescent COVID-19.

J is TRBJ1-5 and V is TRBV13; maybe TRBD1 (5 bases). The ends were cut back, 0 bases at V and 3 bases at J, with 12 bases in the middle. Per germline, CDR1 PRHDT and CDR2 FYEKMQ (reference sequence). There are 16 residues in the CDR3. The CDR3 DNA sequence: TGTGCCAGCAGCTTAGGAGCAGGGTTAGACAATCAGCCCCAGCATTTT. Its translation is CASSLGAGLDNQPQHF.

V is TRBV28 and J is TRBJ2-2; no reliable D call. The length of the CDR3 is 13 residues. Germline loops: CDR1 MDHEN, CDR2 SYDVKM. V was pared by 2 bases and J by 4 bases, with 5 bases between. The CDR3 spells CASSLAITGELFF. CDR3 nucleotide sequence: TGTGCCAGCAGTTTAGCGATCACCGGGGAGCTGTTTTTT.

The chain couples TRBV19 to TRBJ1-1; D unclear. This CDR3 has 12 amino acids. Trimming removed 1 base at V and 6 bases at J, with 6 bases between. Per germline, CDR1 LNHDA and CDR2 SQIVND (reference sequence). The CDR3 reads CASSIAISEAFF. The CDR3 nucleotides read TGTGCCAGTAGTATAGCTATATCTGAAGCTTTCTTT.

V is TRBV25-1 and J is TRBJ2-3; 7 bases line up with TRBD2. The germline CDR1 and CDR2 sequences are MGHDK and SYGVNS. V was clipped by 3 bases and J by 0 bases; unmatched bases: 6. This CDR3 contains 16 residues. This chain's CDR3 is CASSDTLAGSTDTQYF. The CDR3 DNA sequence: TGTGCCAGCAGTGACACTTTAGCGGGTAGCACAGATACGCAGTATTTT.

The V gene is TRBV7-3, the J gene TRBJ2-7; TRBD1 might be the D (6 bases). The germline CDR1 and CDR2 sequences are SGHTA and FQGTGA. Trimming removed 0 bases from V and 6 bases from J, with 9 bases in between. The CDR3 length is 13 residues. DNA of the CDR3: TGTGCCAGCAGCTTAACGGGGGCGGGCGAGCAGTACTTC. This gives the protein CASSLTGAGEQYF.

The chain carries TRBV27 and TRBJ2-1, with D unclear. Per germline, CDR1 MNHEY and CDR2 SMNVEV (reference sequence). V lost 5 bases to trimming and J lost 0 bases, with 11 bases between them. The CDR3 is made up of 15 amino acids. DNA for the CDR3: TGTGCCAGCAGTCTAACGAGAAGCTCCTACAATGAGCAGTTCTTC. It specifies CASSLTRSSYNEQFF.

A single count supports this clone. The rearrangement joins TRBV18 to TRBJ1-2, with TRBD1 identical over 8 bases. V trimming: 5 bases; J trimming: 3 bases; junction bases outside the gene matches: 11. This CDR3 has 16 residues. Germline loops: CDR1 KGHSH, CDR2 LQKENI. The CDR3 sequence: CASSSLLGQGDYGYTF. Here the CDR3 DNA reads TGTGCCAGCTCATCTCTTTTAGGACAGGGCGACTATGGCTACACCTTC.

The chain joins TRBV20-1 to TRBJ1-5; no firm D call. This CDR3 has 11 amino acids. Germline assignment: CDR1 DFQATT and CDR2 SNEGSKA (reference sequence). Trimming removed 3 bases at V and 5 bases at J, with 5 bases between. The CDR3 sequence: CSASADQPQHF. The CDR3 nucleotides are TGCAGTGCTAGCGCGGATCAGCCCCAGCATTTT.

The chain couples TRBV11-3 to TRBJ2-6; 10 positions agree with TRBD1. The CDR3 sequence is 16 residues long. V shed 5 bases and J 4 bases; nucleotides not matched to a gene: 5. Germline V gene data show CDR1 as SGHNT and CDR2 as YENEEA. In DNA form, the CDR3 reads TGTGCCAGCAGCCCGGGACAGGGGACAGGGGCCAACGTCCTGACTTTC. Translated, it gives CASSPGQGTGANVLTF.

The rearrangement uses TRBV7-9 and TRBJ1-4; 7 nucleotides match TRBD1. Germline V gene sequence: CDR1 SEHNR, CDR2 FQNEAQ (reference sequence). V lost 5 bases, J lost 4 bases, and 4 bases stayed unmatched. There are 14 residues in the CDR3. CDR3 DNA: TGTGCCAGCAGCGTGGGACAGAGTAATGAAAAACTGTTTTTT. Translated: CASSVGQSNEKLFF.

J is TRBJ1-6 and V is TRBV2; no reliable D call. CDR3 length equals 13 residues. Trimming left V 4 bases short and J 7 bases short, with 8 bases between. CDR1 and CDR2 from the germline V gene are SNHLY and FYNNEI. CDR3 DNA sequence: TGTGCCAGCAGTGTTCAGTGGAATTCACCCCTCCACTTT. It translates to CASSVQWNSPLHF.

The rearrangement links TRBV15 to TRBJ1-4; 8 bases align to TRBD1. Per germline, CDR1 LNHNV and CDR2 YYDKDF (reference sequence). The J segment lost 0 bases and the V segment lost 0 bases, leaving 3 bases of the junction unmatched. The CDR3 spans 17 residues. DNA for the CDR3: TGTGCCACCAGCAGAGACTGGACAGGGTCAACTAATGAAAAACTGTTTTTT. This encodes CATSRDWTGSTNEKLFF. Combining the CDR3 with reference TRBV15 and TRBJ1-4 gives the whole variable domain DAMVIQNPRYQVTQFGKPVTLSCSQTLNHNVMYWYQQKSSQAPKLLFHYYDKDFNNEADTPDNFQSRRPNTSFCFLDIRSPGLGDTAMYLCATSRDWTGSTNEKLFFGSGTQLSVL.

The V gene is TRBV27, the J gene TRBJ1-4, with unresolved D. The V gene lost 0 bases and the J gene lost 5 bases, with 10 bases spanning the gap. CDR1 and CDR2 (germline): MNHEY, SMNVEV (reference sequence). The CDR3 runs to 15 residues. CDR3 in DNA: TGTGCCAGCAGTTTATCTGGCAGACTAAATGAAAAACTGTTTTTT. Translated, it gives CASSLSGRLNEKLFF.

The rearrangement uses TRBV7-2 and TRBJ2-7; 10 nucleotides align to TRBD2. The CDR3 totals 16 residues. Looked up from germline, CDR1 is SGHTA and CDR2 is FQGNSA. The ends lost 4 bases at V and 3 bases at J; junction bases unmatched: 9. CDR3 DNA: TGTGCCAGCAGCTCGGCAAGCGGGAGGGGGCTCTACGAGCAGTACTTC. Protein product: CASSSASGRGLYEQYF.

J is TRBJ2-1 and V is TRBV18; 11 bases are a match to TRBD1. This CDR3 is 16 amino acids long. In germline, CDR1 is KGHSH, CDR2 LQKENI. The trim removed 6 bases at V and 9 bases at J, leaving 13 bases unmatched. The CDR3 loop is CASSLIGGQGEGEQFF. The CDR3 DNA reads TGTGCCAGCTCTCTCATCGGGGGACAGGGGGAGGGTGAGCAGTTCTTC.

The CDR3 sequence is CASSFRDSPGNTIYF. DNA for the CDR3: TGTGCCAGCAGTTTCAGGGACAGCCCTGGAAACACCATATATTTT. This sequence joins TRBV28 and TRBJ1-3, with TRBD1 matching 7 bases. With 3 bases clipped from V and 2 bases from J, the junction kept 4 bases outside the gene matches. CDR3 length: 15 residues. Germline V gene sequence: CDR1 MDHEN, CDR2 SYDVKM.